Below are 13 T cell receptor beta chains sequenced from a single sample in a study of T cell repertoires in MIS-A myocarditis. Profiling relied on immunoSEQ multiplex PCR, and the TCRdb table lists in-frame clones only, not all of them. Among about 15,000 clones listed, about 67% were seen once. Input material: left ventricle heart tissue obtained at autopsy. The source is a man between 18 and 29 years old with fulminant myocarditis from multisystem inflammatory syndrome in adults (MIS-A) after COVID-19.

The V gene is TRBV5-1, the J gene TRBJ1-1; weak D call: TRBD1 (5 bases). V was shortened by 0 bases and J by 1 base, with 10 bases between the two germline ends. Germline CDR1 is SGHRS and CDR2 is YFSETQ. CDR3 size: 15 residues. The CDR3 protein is CASSLERGTNTEAFF. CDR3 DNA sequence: TGCGCCAGCAGCTTGGAGCGGGGGACGAACACTGAAGCTTTCTTT.

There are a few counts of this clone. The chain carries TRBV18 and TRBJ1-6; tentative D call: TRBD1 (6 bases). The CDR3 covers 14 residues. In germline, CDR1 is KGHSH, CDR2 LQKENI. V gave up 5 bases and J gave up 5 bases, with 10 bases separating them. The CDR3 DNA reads TGTGCCAGCTCATCGGGACAAAATAATTCACCCCTCCACTTT. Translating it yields CASSSGQNNSPLHF.

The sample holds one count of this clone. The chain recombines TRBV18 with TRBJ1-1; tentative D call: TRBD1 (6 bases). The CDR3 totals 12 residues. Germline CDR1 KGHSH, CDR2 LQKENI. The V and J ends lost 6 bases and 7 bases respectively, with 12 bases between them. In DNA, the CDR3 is TGTGCCAGCTCCCCAACGGACAGTGAAGCTTTCTTT. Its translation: CASSPTDSEAFF.

The CDR3 DNA is TGTGCCAGCAGCGGGATGGACAGGGGGAAGCAGCCCCAGCATTTT. This encodes CASSGMDRGKQPQHF. V usage is TRBV28 and J usage is TRBJ1-5, with 10 positions matching TRBD1. Germline values: CDR1 MDHEN, CDR2 SYDVKM. The CDR3 runs to 15 residues. J gave up 7 bases and V 6 bases, and 9 bases lay outside the gene matches. The complete variable domain, with remaining parts taken from reference TRBV28 and TRBJ1-5, reads DVKVTQSSRYLVKRTGEKVFLECVQDMDHENMFWYRQDPGLGLRLIYFSYDVKMKEKGDIPEGYSVSREKKERFSLILESASTNQTSMYLCASSGMDRGKQPQHFGDGTRLSIL.

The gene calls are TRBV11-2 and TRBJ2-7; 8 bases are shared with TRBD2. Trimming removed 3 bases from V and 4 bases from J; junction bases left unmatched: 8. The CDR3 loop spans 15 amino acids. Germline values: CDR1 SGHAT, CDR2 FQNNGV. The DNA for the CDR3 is TGTGCCAGCAGCTTCGGGGCGGGGGGTCTTTACGAGCAGTACTTC. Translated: CASSFGAGGLYEQYF.

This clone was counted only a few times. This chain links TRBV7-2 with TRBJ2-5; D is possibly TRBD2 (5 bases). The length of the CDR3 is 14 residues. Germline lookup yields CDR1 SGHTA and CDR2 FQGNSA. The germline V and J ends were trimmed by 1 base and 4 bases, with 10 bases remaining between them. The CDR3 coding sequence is TGTGCCAGCAGCTTAGGACTACCGCTAGAGACCCAGTACTTC. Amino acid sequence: CASSLGLPLETQYF.

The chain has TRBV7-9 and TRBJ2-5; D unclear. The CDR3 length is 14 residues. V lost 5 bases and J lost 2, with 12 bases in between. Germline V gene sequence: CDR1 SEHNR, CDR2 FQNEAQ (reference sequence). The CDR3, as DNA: TGTGCCAGCAGCCCGCAAATGCCGCAAGAGACCCAGTACTTC. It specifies CASSPQMPQETQYF.

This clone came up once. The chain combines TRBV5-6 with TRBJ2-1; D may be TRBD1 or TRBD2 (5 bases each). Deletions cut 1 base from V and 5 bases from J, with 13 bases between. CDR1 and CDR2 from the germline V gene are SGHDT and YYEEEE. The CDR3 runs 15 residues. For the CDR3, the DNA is TGTGCCAGCAGCTTGATTCGGGGCCTCAACAATGAGCAGTTCTTC. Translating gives CASSLIRGLNNEQFF.

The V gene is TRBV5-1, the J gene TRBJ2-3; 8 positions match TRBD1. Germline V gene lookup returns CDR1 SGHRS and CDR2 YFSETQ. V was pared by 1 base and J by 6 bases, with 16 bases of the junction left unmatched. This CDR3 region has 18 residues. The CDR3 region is CASSLLGSGTGATDTQYF. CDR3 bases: TGCGCCAGCAGCTTGTTAGGCTCCGGGACAGGAGCCACCGATACGCAGTATTTT.

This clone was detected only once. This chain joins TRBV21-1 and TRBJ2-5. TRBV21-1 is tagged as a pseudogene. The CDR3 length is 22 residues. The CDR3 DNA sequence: TGTGCCAGCAGCAACCAGAAGCTCGGGCGCCCCCCTTTTCCTCCTTACTTAGAGACCCAGTACTTC. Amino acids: CASSNQKLGRPPFPPYLETQYF.

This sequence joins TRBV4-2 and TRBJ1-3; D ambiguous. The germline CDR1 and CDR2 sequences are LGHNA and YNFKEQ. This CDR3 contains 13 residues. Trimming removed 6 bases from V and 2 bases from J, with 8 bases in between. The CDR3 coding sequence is TGTGCCAGCAGGCCGGGGACTGGAAACACCATATATTTT. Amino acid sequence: CASRPGTGNTIYF.

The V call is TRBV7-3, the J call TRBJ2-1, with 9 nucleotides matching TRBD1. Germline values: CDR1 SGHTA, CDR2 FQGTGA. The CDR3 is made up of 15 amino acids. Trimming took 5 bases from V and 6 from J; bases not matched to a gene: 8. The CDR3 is CASSASGTGFNEQFF. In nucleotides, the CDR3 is TGTGCCAGCAGCGCCTCCGGGACAGGGTTCAATGAGCAGTTCTTC. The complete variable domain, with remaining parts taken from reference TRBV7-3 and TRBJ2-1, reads GAGVSQTPSNKVTEKGKYVELRCDPISGHTALYWYRQSLGQGPEFLIYFQGTGAADDSGLPNDRFFAVRPEGSVSTLKIQRTERGDSAVYLCASSASGTGFNEQFFGPGTRLTVL.

The CDR3 DNA sequence: TGTGCCAGTAGTATATTGGGTTTCAAGAACACTGAAGCTTTCTTT. It translates to CASSILGFKNTEAFF. The chain is built from TRBV19 and TRBJ1-1, with D uncertain. Trimming left V 2 bases short and J 1 base short, with 11 bases between. This CDR3 spans 15 amino acids. CDR1 and CDR2 (germline): LNHDA, SQIVND (reference sequence).